The rows below give T cell receptor beta chains drawn from one sample of a study of identical twins. TCRdb called the 5' RACE reads again in MiXCR, with one record for every CDR3 protein. The sample carries about 240,000 distinct CDR3 sequences, under 12% recorded once. Sequenced: memory T cells sorted from blood. The receptors here all came from a man in his fifties or sixties in good health. Each CDR3 is given with its conserved first and last residue. The order of the fields is V gene, J gene, clone size, D gene, CDR3 protein, CDR3 DNA. The D gene is left open where the match is weak. Rows give clone size only sometimes, using once, few, many, or a class for an expanded clone.

>TRBV20-1|TRBJ1-6|-|TRBD1
CSARVGQGGSQGSPLHF
TGCAGTGCTAGAGTGGGGCAGGGGGGATCTCAAGGCTCACCCCTCCACTTT
>TRBV10-3|TRBJ2-5|many|TRBD2
CAISLAGGPETQYF
TGTGCCATCAGTCTAGCGGGAGGGCCCGAGACCCAGTACTTC
>TRBV10-3|TRBJ2-3|many|-
CAISEMGSSTDTQYF
TGTGCCATCAGTGAAATGGGGTCTAGCACAGATACGCAGTATTTT
>TRBV28|TRBJ1-2|few|-
CATQRPGQTYGYTF
TGTGCCACCCAGAGGCCGGGACAAACCTATGGCTACACCTTC
>TRBV28|TRBJ1-1|many|TRBD1
CASSPGDRAYTEAFF
TGTGCCAGCAGCCCAGGGGACAGGGCGTACACTGAAGCTTTCTTT
>TRBV29-1|TRBJ2-1|many|-
CSVDADYNEQFF
TGCAGCGTTGATGCCGACTACAATGAGCAGTTCTTC
>TRBV11-2|TRBJ2-7|few|-
CASSLTDSAYEQYF
TGTGCCAGCAGCTTAACGGACAGTGCCTACGAGCAGTACTTC
>TRBV7-8|TRBJ2-3|few|TRBD2
CASSLGGSGRATDTQYF
TGTGCCAGCAGCTTAGGGGGTAGCGGGAGAGCAACAGATACGCAGTATTTT
>TRBV5-1|TRBJ2-3|many|-
CASSEASTDTQYF
TGCGCCAGCAGCGAAGCTAGCACAGATACGCAGTATTTT
>TRBV7-6|TRBJ2-3|-|-
CASSFMADTQYF
TGTGCCAGCAGCTTTATGGCAGATACGCAGTATTTT
>TRBV18|TRBJ1-5|-|-
CASSPGPDQPQHF
TGTGCCAGCTCACCAGGGCCCGATCAGCCCCAGCATTTT
>TRBV19|TRBJ2-4|many|-
CASSPRGYDIQYF
TGTGCCAGTAGCCCTCGGGGGTATGACATTCAGTACTTC
>TRBV7-3|TRBJ2-2|many|TRBD1
CASGRDSATGELFF
TGTGCCAGCGGAAGGGACAGCGCAACCGGGGAGCTGTTTTTT
>TRBV20-1|TRBJ2-1|many|TRBD1
CSARDYRTGNNEQFF
TGCAGTGCTAGAGATTACCGGACAGGAAACAATGAGCAGTTCTTC
>TRBV4-1|TRBJ1-5|many|TRBD1
CASSRQGSNQPQHF
TGCGCCAGCAGCCGACAGGGCAGCAATCAGCCCCAGCATTTT
>TRBV20-1|TRBJ1-1|many|-
CSARIVQPGGHMNTEAFF
TGCAGTGCTAGAATCGTACAGCCTGGAGGCCACATGAACACTGAAGCTTTCTTT
>TRBV6-2/TRBV6-3|TRBJ2-2|many|-
CASSWDTGELFF
TGTGCCAGCAGTTGGGACACCGGGGAGCTGTTTTTT
>TRBV14|TRBJ1-1|many|-
CASSAYTEAFF
TGTGCCAGCAGCGCTTACACTGAAGCTTTCTTT